The following is a TCR beta chain sequence with its context. This sample is part of a study of technical replicates of blood from several donors. The germline gives CDR1 MRHNA, CDR2 SNTAGT. Unmatched junction bases numbered 5, after V lost 6 bases and J lost 5 bases. The CDR3 contains 14 residues. Data came from immunoSEQ multiplex PCR; TCRdb stores just in-frame clones and leaves some out. Among fewer than 85,000 clones listed, roughly 94% were seen once. This TCR was sampled from a human donor in good health. The J gene is TRBJ2-1, the V gene TRBV6-4; TRBD1 matches 9 bases. Sequencing was done on a sample of T cells isolated from PBMCs. CDR3 loop: CASRRQGGNNEQFF. CDR3 nucleotides: TGTGCCAGCAGGAGACAGGGGGGCAACAATGAGCAGTTCTTC.